Each of the 8 T cell receptor beta chains below was sequenced from the same sample in a study of blood T cell repertoires in COVID-19. The assay was immunoSEQ multiplex PCR, and TCRdb's table has in-frame clones only and misses some. This sample has more than 85,000 clones; nearly 90% occur once, and the top ten carry 4% to 5.5%. Sequencing was performed on peripheral blood. The receptors shown here come from a man in his 70s with acute or convalescent COVID-19.

This clone has just one count. The chain joins TRBV2 to TRBJ2-3, with 14 bases matching TRBD2. The ends lost 3 bases at V and 5 bases at J; junction bases unmatched: 10. The CDR3 contains 18 residues. Germline CDR1 and CDR2: SNHLY and FYNNEI. The CDR3 DNA reads TGTGCCAGCAGTGACTGGGGACTAGCGGGGGCCTCACGAGATACGCAGTATTTT. The encoded protein is CASSDWGLAGASRDTQYF. The full variable domain, its missing parts supplied by reference TRBV2 and TRBJ2-3, is EPEVTQTPSHQVTQMGQEVILRCVPISNHLYFYWYRQILGQKVEFLVSFYNNEISEKSEIFDDQFSVERPDGSNFTLKIRSTKLEDSAMYFCASSDWGLAGASRDTQYFGPGTRLTVL.

V gene TRBV5-1 combines with J gene TRBJ2-7, with D maybe TRBD2 (5 bases). V dropped 0 bases and J dropped 2 bases, with 12 bases sitting between them. CDR3 length equals 15 residues. From germline, CDR1 is SGHRS and CDR2 YFSETQ. The CDR3 coding sequence is TGCGCCAGCAGCTTGGCGGGGAAAAAAACCTACGAGCAGTACTTC. It yields the protein CASSLAGKKTYEQYF. The whole variable domain, filled in from reference TRBV5-1 and TRBJ2-7, reads KAGVTQTPRYLIKTRGQQVTLSCSPISGHRSVSWYQQTPGQGLQFLFEYFSETQRNKGNFPGRFSGRQFSNSRSEMNVSTLELGDSALYLCASSLAGKKTYEQYFGPGTRLTVT.

This clone was seen a handful of times. V and J are TRBV5-5 and TRBJ1-6; possibly TRBD1 for D (5 bases). Germline assignment: CDR1 SGHKS and CDR2 YYEKEE (reference sequence). This CDR3 comprises 17 residues. V was cut by 0 bases and J by 7 bases, with 17 bases left in between. CDR3 sequence reads: CASSLDSGQLGNSPLHF. The CDR3 region has the DNA TGTGCCAGCAGCTTGGACTCAGGGCAGTTAGGCAATTCACCCCTCCACTTT.

This clone turned up a few times. V gene TRBV5-1 combines with J gene TRBJ1-2; no definite D call. CDR3 size: 14 residues. The V and J ends lost 0 bases and 4 bases respectively, with 10 bases between them. The germline CDR1 and CDR2 sequences are SGHRS and YFSETQ. The CDR3 nucleotides are TGCGCCAGCAGCTTGGCCTCGGGAGGCTATGGCTACACCTTC. Amino acids: CASSLASGGYGYTF.

This chain links TRBV2 with TRBJ2-5; TRBD1 agrees at 7 bases. In germline, CDR1 is SNHLY, CDR2 FYNNEI. The ends lost 7 bases at V and 5 bases at J; junction bases unmatched: 7. The CDR3 spans 13 residues. The CDR3 bases are TGTGCCAGCACCCGACAGGGTAGGGAGACCCAGTACTTC. Translated, it gives CASTRQGRETQYF.

The rearrangement joins TRBV5-6 to TRBJ2-1, with TRBD1 as a possible D gene (6 bases). Germline-derived CDR1 and CDR2 are SGHDT and YYEEEE. The length of the CDR3 is 16 residues. Trimming stripped 1 base from V and 0 bases from J, with 11 bases between. In DNA form, the CDR3 reads TGTGCCAGCAGCTTGCGGACAGTGAGCTCCTACAATGAGCAGTTCTTC. Its protein product is CASSLRTVSSYNEQFF.

The chain employs TRBV2 and TRBJ1-4; D uncertain. Deletions cut 8 bases from V and 0 bases from J, with 13 bases between. The CDR3 spans 15 residues. The germline CDR1 and CDR2 sequences are SNHLY and FYNNEI. The CDR3 reads CASYGSGATNEKLFF. In nucleotides, the CDR3 is TGTGCCAGCTATGGTTCCGGGGCAACTAATGAAAAACTGTTTTTT.

This clone has a handful of counts. The J gene is TRBJ1-5, the V gene TRBV19, with 9 bases matching TRBD1. The CDR3 runs 15 residues. The V gene's germline CDR1 is LNHDA and CDR2 SQIVND (reference sequence). J was trimmed by 5 bases and V by 5 bases; bases with no gene match: 7. This CDR3 is CASSPRTGADQPQHF. CDR3 DNA sequence: TGTGCCAGTAGTCCGCGGACAGGGGCAGATCAGCCCCAGCATTTT.